This T cell receptor beta chain was identified in a study of T cell responses to AZD1222 COVID-19 vaccine. Generated by immunoSEQ multiplex PCR, the TCRdb table keeps only in-frame clones and is missing some. Seen here are 95,000 to 110,000 clones, about nine tenths observed once, and the top ten hold 45% to 55%. The CDR3 covers 17 residues. Trimming cost V 2 bases and J 3 bases; bases outside gene matches: 11. Germline lookup yields CDR1 KGHSH and CDR2 LQKENI. Study-level points and caveats: The reported proportion of spike-specific TCRs targeting unmutated variant regions was nearly half. Females outnumbered males among donors, who were mostly white British; clonal diversity was possibly underestimated. Regions 160-218 and 743-854 held dominance among vaccine-associated CD4 TCRs, which spanned spike. Just a handful of people given AZD1222 tested seropositive at baseline.

A word on this clone: Its antigen is still unknown.

This receptor was identified in an adult in good health. The sample in question was peripheral blood, obtained on day 0 of AZD1222 vaccination. The chain recombines TRBV18 with TRBJ2-3, with TRBD1 matching over 7 bases. The CDR3 loop reads CASSPYTTGIGTDTQYF. For the CDR3, the DNA is TGTGCCAGCTCACCATATACGACAGGGATAGGGACAGATACGCAGTATTTT.